Sequencing of this T cell receptor beta chain was carried out in a study of T cell responses to AZD1222 COVID-19 vaccine (dated by TCRdb to about 2021). As for the study more broadly: A total of just over 230 trial participants underwent TCR sequencing, of whom 200 to 220 had received two doses of AZD1222 and around 26 had received two doses of the MenACWY control vaccine. Trial participants were enrolled into age subgroups of 18-55, 56-69 and 70-plus years, which contained approximately 150, 30 and 60 TCR-sequenced participants, respectively.

About this clone: Its antigen is still unknown. The sample holds no much larger clone one base away, and base qualities are not on file.

General study outcomes and caveats: The 56-69-year group was small, and its depth increase did not reach significance, likely because of low power. Vaccine-associated CD4 TCRs spanned the whole spike protein, with dominant responses in regions 160-218 and 743-854. Most participants were white British and females outnumbered males, and the authors suggested that clonal diversity may have been underestimated. No day 14 peak-response samples were available, so repertoires were characterized only after the peak T cell response. After two AZD1222 doses, spike-specific TCR breadth and depth were significantly higher than at day 0 and than in MenACWY recipients. Conclusions about previously exposed vaccinees are limited, since just five or six AZD1222 recipients were seropositive for SARS-CoV-2 at baseline. Reportedly, almost half of the unique spike-specific TCRs recognized epitopes lying outside the regions that are mutated in the B.1.351 and B.1.1.7 variants.

The time point label of this sample denotes: baseline before first vaccination. The sample's treatment or condition label, decoded: meningococcal conjugate vaccine given as trial control. Samples from vaccinated people were obtained from the UK trials COV001 and COV002, which included a single-blind randomized controlled phase 2/3 trial of AZD1222 (ChAdOx1 nCoV-19) in healthy adults. For TCRbeta chain sequencing, PBMC samples were collected from trial participants at day 0 and at day 28 after the second dose. The CDR3 regions of human TCRbeta chains were analyzed by immunosequencing. The source study handled its data this way. TCRs in the repertoires were compared against a reference library of SARS-CoV-2-specific TCRs that had been generated with the MIRA antigen-specificity platform. Breadth was defined as the fraction of unique TCRs that were SARS-CoV-2-associated. Depth was defined as the fraction of total T cells that were SARS-CoV-2-associated. Each spike-specific TCR was assigned to its reactive spike region and to a CD4 or CD8 class using the MIRA data. Log10-transformed breadth and depth values were compared by one-way ANOVA with Sidak's multiple comparisons tests. Not all clones reach the TCRdb copy of this immuneACCESS table, which keeps in-frame sequences only. Checked studies attribute under half of the gap to unresolved V genes and leave the rest unexplained. That table supplies the V and J calls and clone size; D and trimming were determined from the DNA. The sample yields tens of thousands of clones; approximately 89% were counted once. Of the sample, approximately 19% is held by the ten largest clones.

The sequences come from peripheral blood, collected on day 0 of MenACWY control vaccination. The sequence was collected from an adult in good health.

The nucleotides read TGCGCCAGCAGCTTAGGACCCGGACAGGGCATCACTGAAGCTTTCTTT. It is translated as CASSLGPGQGITEAFF. In this chain, TRBV5-1 is recombined with TRBJ1-1, and 8 bases in between align with TRBD1. For CDR1 and CDR2, the germline V gene lists SGHRS and YFSETQ. There are 16 amino acids in the CDR3, from cysteine to phenylalanine inclusive. CDR3 DNA is the only sequence kept; it has 48 bases, read in frame from the first base. The germline V end is reduced by 2 bases and the J end by 4 bases; junction bases left unmatched: 10.